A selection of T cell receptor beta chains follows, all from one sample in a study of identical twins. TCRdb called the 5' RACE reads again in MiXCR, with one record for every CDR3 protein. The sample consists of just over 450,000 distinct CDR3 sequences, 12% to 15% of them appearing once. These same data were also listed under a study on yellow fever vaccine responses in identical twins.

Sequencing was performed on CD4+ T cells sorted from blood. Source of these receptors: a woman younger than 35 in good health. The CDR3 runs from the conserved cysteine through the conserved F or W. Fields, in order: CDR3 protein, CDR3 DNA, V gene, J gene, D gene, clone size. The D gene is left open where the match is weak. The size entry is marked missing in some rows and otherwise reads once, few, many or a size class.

CDR3aa: CAISESQKTQETQYF
CDR3nt: TGTGCCATCAGTGAGTCCCAGAAAACACAAGAGACCCAGTACTTC
v_gene: TRBV10-3
j_gene: TRBJ2-5
d_gene: -
abundance: few

CDR3aa: CASSLRQVAEQFF
CDR3nt: TGTGCCAGCAGTTTACGGCAGGTTGCTGAGCAGTTCTTC
v_gene: TRBV27
j_gene: TRBJ2-1
d_gene: -
abundance: -

CDR3aa: CSAPGTSGAFTYEQYF
CDR3nt: TGCAGTGCGCCCGGGACTAGCGGAGCATTTACCTACGAGCAGTACTTC
v_gene: TRBV20-1
j_gene: TRBJ2-7
d_gene: TRBD2
abundance: few

CDR3aa: CSPGGQGETQYF
CDR3nt: TGCAGCCCCGGAGGCCAGGGAGAGACCCAGTACTTC
v_gene: TRBV20-1
j_gene: TRBJ2-5
d_gene: -
abundance: few

CDR3aa: CASSLRDRPLESTQYF
CDR3nt: TGTGCCAGCAGCTTAAGGGACCGACCGCTAGAAAGTACGCAGTATTTT
v_gene: TRBV7-2
j_gene: TRBJ2-3
d_gene: -
abundance: -

CDR3aa: CASSWDRGTLGNTGELFF
CDR3nt: TGCGCCAGCAGCTGGGACAGGGGGACATTGGGGAACACCGGGGAGCTGTTTTTT
v_gene: TRBV5-1
j_gene: TRBJ2-2
d_gene: TRBD1
abundance: -

CDR3aa: CASSIIQGANTGELFF
CDR3nt: TGTGCCAGCAGTATCATCCAGGGGGCGAACACCGGGGAGCTGTTTTTT
v_gene: TRBV27
j_gene: TRBJ2-2
d_gene: TRBD1
abundance: -

CDR3aa: CSARVGRALLYEQYF
CDR3nt: TGCAGTGCTAGAGTTGGGAGAGCCTTACTCTACGAGCAGTACTTC
v_gene: TRBV20-1
j_gene: TRBJ2-7
d_gene: -
abundance: few

CDR3aa: CASNFDRGGYSNQPQHF
CDR3nt: TGTGCCAGCAACTTTGACAGGGGAGGTTATAGCAATCAGCCCCAGCATTTT
v_gene: TRBV12-3/TRBV12-4
j_gene: TRBJ1-5
d_gene: TRBD1
abundance: many

CDR3aa: CASRTIAGGFNEQFF
CDR3nt: TGTGCCAGCAGGACTATAGCGGGGGGGTTCAATGAGCAGTTCTTC
v_gene: TRBV5-6
j_gene: TRBJ2-1
d_gene: TRBD2
abundance: -

CDR3aa: CASSVGDYAEAFF
CDR3nt: TGTGCCAGCAGTGTGGGTGATTACGCTGAAGCTTTCTTT
v_gene: TRBV25-1
j_gene: TRBJ1-1
d_gene: -
abundance: -

CDR3aa: CASSADSTDTQYF
CDR3nt: TGTGCCAGCAGCGCGGACAGCACAGATACGCAGTATTTT
v_gene: TRBV7-9
j_gene: TRBJ2-3
d_gene: -
abundance: -

CDR3aa: CASGHEQFF
CDR3nt: TGTGCCAGCGGCCATGAGCAGTTCTTC
v_gene: TRBV12-3/TRBV12-4
j_gene: TRBJ2-1
d_gene: -
abundance: -

CDR3aa: CASSKRFPGGAYNEQFF
CDR3nt: TGTGCCAGCAGCAAAAGGTTCCCAGGGGGCGCCTACAATGAGCAGTTCTTC
v_gene: TRBV21-1
j_gene: TRBJ2-1
d_gene: -
abundance: few

CDR3aa: CASNARGGYTDTQYF
CDR3nt: TGTGCCAGCAACGCACGGGGGGGCTACACAGATACGCAGTATTTT
v_gene: TRBV6-1
j_gene: TRBJ2-3
d_gene: TRBD2
abundance: -

CDR3aa: CASSLIGGGTQYTGELFF
CDR3nt: TGCGCCAGCAGCTTGATCGGCGGGGGGACCCAATACACCGGGGAGCTGTTTTTT
v_gene: TRBV5-1
j_gene: TRBJ2-2
d_gene: TRBD2
abundance: -